These T cell receptor beta chains were read from a single sample in a study of persistence of HIV-infected CD4 T cells. No cognate antigen is known for these TCRs. Sequenced by immunoSEQ multiplex PCR; TCRdb stores in-frame clones only, minus some. The sample includes 46,000 or so clones, 75% to 85% of them seen just once. Material: CD4+ T cells sorted from PBMCs after approximately 19-hour stimulation, obtained from a patient who received antiretroviral therapy. These receptor sequences come from an adult man with HIV who was CMV-seropositive. Each CDR3 is given with its conserved first and last residue. Each record gives: D gene, J gene, V gene, clone size, CDR3 protein, CDR3 DNA. D genes are given only for firm matches. Clone size is stated in some rows and not others, as once, few, many or a class when expanded.

d_call: TRBD1
j_call: TRBJ1-4
v_call: TRBV12-3/TRBV12-4
clone_size: medium-sized
cdr3_aa: CASSSTGAKLFF
cdr3_nt: TGTGCCAGCAGCTCTACAGGGGCGAAACTGTTTTTT

d_call: .
j_call: TRBJ2-7
v_call: TRBV3-1/TRBV3-2
clone_size: .
cdr3_aa: CASSQVSDGNYEQYF
cdr3_nt: TGTGCCAGCAGCCAAGTTTCGGACGGCAACTACGAGCAGTACTTC

d_call: .
j_call: TRBJ1-5
v_call: TRBV6-1
clone_size: .
cdr3_aa: CASSEGNRGNQPQHF
cdr3_nt: TGTGCCAGCAGTGAAGGAAACCGGGGCAATCAGCCCCAGCATTTT

d_call: TRBD2
j_call: TRBJ2-1
v_call: TRBV2
clone_size: few
cdr3_aa: CASSRTSGGPGEQFF
cdr3_nt: TGTGCCAGCAGTAGGACTAGCGGGGGGCCCGGTGAGCAGTTCTTC

d_call: .
j_call: TRBJ1-6
v_call: TRBV7-2
clone_size: few
cdr3_aa: CASSLTRQANSPLHF
cdr3_nt: TGTGCCAGCAGCTTAACGAGACAGGCTAATTCACCCCTCCACTTT

d_call: TRBD2
j_call: TRBJ2-5
v_call: TRBV6-2/TRBV6-3
clone_size: few
cdr3_aa: CASSPSGTTGGTQYF
cdr3_nt: TGTGCCAGCAGCCCTAGCGGGACCACAGGAGGGACCCAGTACTTC

d_call: .
j_call: TRBJ1-5
v_call: TRBV27
clone_size: .
cdr3_aa: CASKSTLSNQPQHF
cdr3_nt: TGTGCCAGCAAAAGCACGCTTAGCAATCAGCCCCAGCATTTT

d_call: .
j_call: TRBJ2-3
v_call: TRBV20-1
clone_size: .
cdr3_aa: CSASSYAASTDTQYF
cdr3_nt: TGCAGTGCTAGTTCCTATGCGGCTAGCACAGATACGCAGTATTTT

d_call: .
j_call: TRBJ1-1
v_call: TRBV5-4
clone_size: few
cdr3_aa: CASSFPGITSYTEAFF
cdr3_nt: TGTGCCAGCAGCTTTCCGGGAATAACGTCGTACACTGAAGCTTTCTTT

d_call: TRBD2
j_call: TRBJ2-2
v_call: TRBV19
clone_size: .
cdr3_aa: CASSIGSLAGNTGELFF
cdr3_nt: TGTGCCAGTAGTATAGGGTCCCTAGCGGGTAACACCGGGGAGCTGTTTTTT

d_call: .
j_call: TRBJ1-5
v_call: TRBV2
clone_size: .
cdr3_aa: CASSAKGNQPQHF
cdr3_nt: TGTGCCAGCAGTGCTAAGGGCAATCAGCCCCAGCATTTT

d_call: .
j_call: TRBJ2-1
v_call: TRBV7-3
clone_size: .
cdr3_aa: CASSRDGPKYNEQFF
cdr3_nt: TGTGCCAGCAGCCGCGACGGACCTAAATACAATGAGCAGTTCTTC

d_call: .
j_call: TRBJ1-4
v_call: TRBV5-1
clone_size: .
cdr3_aa: CASSWGQGSNEKLFF
cdr3_nt: TGCGCCAGCAGCTGGGGGCAGGGTTCTAATGAAAAACTGTTTTTT

d_call: .
j_call: TRBJ2-5
v_call: TRBV5-5
clone_size: .
cdr3_aa: CASSPQETQYF
cdr3_nt: TGTGCCAGCAGCCCGCAAGAGACCCAGTACTTC

d_call: .
j_call: TRBJ1-2
v_call: TRBV16
clone_size: .
cdr3_aa: CASSQGEGVGGYTF
cdr3_nt: TGTGCCAGCAGCCAAGGGGAAGGGGTAGGAGGCTACACCTTC

d_call: TRBD1
j_call: TRBJ2-1
v_call: TRBV5-1
clone_size: .
cdr3_aa: CASSSFAQGANEQFF
cdr3_nt: TGCGCCAGCAGCTCCTTTGCACAGGGGGCCAATGAGCAGTTCTTC

d_call: .
j_call: TRBJ2-7
v_call: TRBV7-7
clone_size: once
cdr3_aa: CASSLAPPGLAGETYEQYF
cdr3_nt: TGTGCTAGCAGCTTAGCCCCCCCCGGGCTAGCCGGTGAAACGTACGAGCAGTACTTC

d_call: .
j_call: TRBJ1-3
v_call: TRBV29-1
clone_size: .
cdr3_aa: CSVSKSSGNTIYF
cdr3_nt: TGCAGCGTTTCTAAGAGCTCTGGAAACACCATATATTTT

d_call: .
j_call: TRBJ1-5
v_call: TRBV1
clone_size: .
cdr3_aa: CTSSPSVRDSNQPQHF
cdr3_nt: TGCACCAGCAGCCCTTCGGTGAGGGACAGCAATCAGCCCCAGCATTTT

d_call: .
j_call: TRBJ2-5
v_call: TRBV19
clone_size: .
cdr3_aa: CASSIGPRPKETQYF
cdr3_nt: TGTGCCAGTAGTATAGGGCCCCGACCTAAAGAGACCCAGTACTTC